The clone carrying this TCR beta chain has only one observation. Its specificity is not known. With 60 Vbeta and 13 Jbeta primers, the PCR was carried out. Using immunoSEQ multiplex PCR, the repertoire was profiled, and TCRdb retains in-frame clones only, with some absent. The table lists roughly 190,000 clones, roughly 80% of them singletons. This sample was included in a study of cytomegalovirus exposure and HLA in healthy donors. Study findings and constraints: Cytomegalovirus association was listed for under 200 TCR beta chains. Most TCR sequences were rare, but some public TCRs occurred in many donors.

Germline CDR1 SGHDT, CDR2 YYEEEE. The ends lost 7 bases at V and 5 bases at J; junction bases unmatched: 8. The CDR3 is made up of 13 amino acids. Healthy bone marrow donors formed the donor group. The rearrangement joins TRBV5-6 to TRBJ2-5; 7 bases line up with TRBD2. This TCR was recovered from a man between 40 and 49 years old in good health and CMV-seropositive. Sequencing was performed on PBMCs. The CDR3 DNA sequence: TGTGCCAGCGAGCTGGCGGGAGTGGAGACCCAGTACTTC. Encoded protein: CASELAGVETQYF.